One TCR beta chain is described in this entry. The data originate from a study of blood T cells in healthy people across ages. Every donor gave about 9 milliliters of peripheral blood. The V segment lost 0 bases and the J segment 5 bases; nucleotides outside the gene matches: 6. Germline lookup yields CDR1 SGHRS and CDR2 YFSETQ. The CDR3 covers 16 residues. Using a J-beta primer mix together with a sample-barcoded 5' primer, a second PCR was run for roughly 7 to 12 cycles. TCRdb processed the 5' RACE reads anew with MiXCR; each CDR3 protein has one entry. The table has roughly 1,700,000 distinct CDR3 sequences, 28% seen once.

Sequenced input: blood. This sequence joins TRBV5-1 and TRBJ2-3; 10 bases are shared with TRBD2. The sequence derives from a woman aged 25 to 45 in good health. The DNA for the CDR3 is TGCGCCAGCAGCTTGGAACTAGCGGGGCACGGAGATACGCAGTATTTT. Its translation: CASSLELAGHGDTQYF.